What follows are 9 T cell receptor beta chains derived from one specimen sequenced in a study of CD8+ T cells in alopecia areata. Investigators isolated RNA and reverse transcribed it into cDNA to act as the sequencing template. Repertoires were generated with immunoSEQ multiplex PCR, while TCRdb's copy carries only in-frame clones and drops some. The specimen has approximately 300,000 clones, none found just once. Combined cutaneous lymph node cells underwent sorting by CD4, CD8alpha, NKG2D, NKG2ACE and additional markers. Sequenced: CD4+ T cells sorted from a lymph node. These receptors all stem from a C3H/HeJ mouse with alopecia areata. MHC haplotype of the strain: H2-k.

This clone was detected a few times. Gene labels here are mouse ones. The read falls 4 residues short of the CDR3 end, and the missing part is taken from the germline J gene. Other DNA sequences in the sample encode the same CDR3. The chain uses TRBV5 and TRBJ2-5, with a possible D match to TRBD2 (7 bases). V lost 0 bases and J lost 2, with 9 bases in between. Germline V lookup: CDR1 LGHNA, CDR2 YNLKQL (reference sequence). The CDR3 extends over 15 amino acids. The CDR3 DNA, read in part, is TGTGCCAGCAGCCAAGATAGGGGGGGCCAAGAC. It translates to CASSQDRGGQD. The full CDR3 protein is CASSQDRGGQDTQYF.

This clone was seen only a few times. Genes here carry mouse names. The observed sequence ends 4 residues before the CDR3 terminus, with the missing tail filled in from the germline J gene. V usage is TRBV13-3 and J usage is TRBJ2-3, with D perhaps matching TRBD1 (5 bases). V gave up 5 bases and J gave up 2 bases, with 9 bases separating them. The CDR3 has 13 residues. The germline CDR1 and CDR2 sequences are NNHDY and SYVADS. CDR3 bases read: TGTGCCAGCAGCGCGACAGCTGCAGAA. It codes for CASSATAAE. The entire CDR3 sequence reads CASSATAAETLYF.

Details on this clone: Mouse gene names and germline throughout. Read data end 4 residues before the CDR3 end; the end is taken from the germline J gene. V and J are TRBV13-3 and TRBJ2-3; 11 bases line up with TRBD2. The CDR3 is made up of 15 amino acids. V was clipped by 5 bases and J by 2 bases; unmatched bases: 4. Germline lookup yields CDR1 NNHDY and CDR2 SYVADS. The CDR3 sequence is CASRDWGEAAETLYF. Incomplete CDR3 DNA: TGTGCCAGCAGGGACTGGGGGGAGGCTGCAGAA.

As regards this clone: Gene names are mouse gene names. The read stops 4 residues short of the end of the CDR3; the missing end is completed from the germline J gene. V is TRBV13-1 and J is TRBJ2-3; the D gene is possibly TRBD1 (5 bases). Trimming removed 5 bases from V and 3 bases from J, with 7 bases in between. From germline, CDR1 is NSHNY and CDR2 SYGAGN. The CDR3 contains 12 residues. CDR3 amino acids: CASSNRAETLYF. The sequenced CDR3 bases are TGTGCCAGCAGCAACAGGGCAGAA.

This clone was detected a few times. Germline and genes: mouse. The read stops 4 residues short of the end of the CDR3; the missing end is completed from the germline J gene. The rearrangement links TRBV19 to TRBJ2-4; 13 positions match TRBD2. Germline V gene lookup returns CDR1 FNHDT and CDR2 SITEND (reference sequence). The CDR3 totals 16 residues. V shed 5 bases, J shed 2 bases, and the junction held 5 bases outside the gene matches. The CDR3 region is CASRPGLGGIQNTLYF. The part of the CDR3 DNA that was read is TGTGCCAGCAGACCGGGACTGGGGGGGATTCAAAAC.

This clone was seen a handful of times. Each gene name is a mouse one. Read coverage stops 3 residues before the CDR3 terminus; the germline J gene supplies the remainder. The chain joins TRBV19 to TRBJ1-6; 8 bases line up with TRBD1. TRBJ1-6 is placed among ORFs of uncertain function. This CDR3 has 15 residues. Unmatched junction bases numbered 5, after V lost 5 bases and J lost 4 bases. Germline V CDR1 and CDR2: FNHDT, SITEND (reference sequence). The CDR3 sequence: CASRRQGRYNSPLYF. Incomplete CDR3 DNA: TGTGCCAGCAGGAGACAGGGGCGGTATAATTCGCCC.

This clone occurred a few times. Mouse germline and gene names are used. From the germline J gene comes the end of the CDR3, since the read stops 4 residues before it. The same CDR3 can be traced to other DNA sequences in this sample. V and J are TRBV5 and TRBJ2-7, with 11 bases aligning to TRBD2. The CDR3 length is 15 residues. The germline V gene has CDR1 LGHNA and CDR2 YNLKQL (reference sequence). The DNA read from the CDR3 is TGTGCCAGCAGCCCAACCGGGACTGGGGGTTAT. Its translation is CASSPTGTGGY. The entire CDR3 protein reads CASSPTGTGGYEQYF.

This clone was counted between two and nine times. Genes and germline are mouse. The read falls 4 residues short of the CDR3 end, and the missing part is taken from the germline J gene. V and J are TRBV13-1 and TRBJ2-5, with D maybe TRBD1 (5 bases). Germline V gene lookup returns CDR1 NSHNY and CDR2 SYGAGN. The CDR3 sequence is 13 residues long. This chain's CDR3 is CASSQGRRDTQYF. The DNA read from the CDR3 is TGTGCCAGCAGCCAGGGAAGAAGAGAC.

Points on this clone: Mouse gene names and germline throughout. Sequencing ends 4 residues short of the CDR3 end; the germline J gene provides the rest. V usage is TRBV19 and J usage is TRBJ2-5, with 9 bases matching TRBD1. V was clipped by 0 bases and J by 2 bases; unmatched bases: 1. The CDR3 has 15 residues. Germline V gene sequence: CDR1 FNHDT, CDR2 SITEND (reference sequence). CDR3 DNA, as far as it was read: TGTGCCAGCAGTATAGTGACAGGGGGCCAAGAC. Its translation: CASSIVTGGQD. The full CDR3 sequence reads CASSIVTGGQDTQYF.